The sequence of this T cell receptor beta chain was determined in a study of CD8 T cells in ankylosing spondylitis. This clonotype was seen repeatedly, ten times or more. Its target is not known. One entry per CDR3 protein, called by TCRdb with MiXCR from the 5' RACE reads. In the table there are 200,000 to 250,000 distinct CDR3 sequences, around a tenth of which are singletons. Findings and caveats of the study: Earlier literature documents some of the motif variants in reactive arthritis synovial fluid and blood. Disease-linked clones, CD8+, were relatively rare in peripheral blood. Matched ankylosing spondylitis synovial fluid reportedly showed significant enrichment of disease-linked clones. Ankylosing spondylitis blood appeared to be characterized by a TCR beta motif of 7 to 9 highly homologous variants.

CDR1 WSHSY and CDR2 SAAADI come from the germline V gene. This CDR3 spans 14 amino acids. Trimming removed 3 bases from V and 0 bases from J, with 9 bases in between. This TCR came from a male donor with ankylosing spondylitis or in good health (not recorded which). Material: blood, either unsorted or a sorted T cell fraction (not recorded which). The chain joins TRBV10-2 to TRBJ2-7, with no clear D. The CDR3 nucleotides read TGCGCCAGCAGTGAAGGACGGTCCTCCTACGAGCAGTACTTC. Translation: CASSEGRSSYEQYF.